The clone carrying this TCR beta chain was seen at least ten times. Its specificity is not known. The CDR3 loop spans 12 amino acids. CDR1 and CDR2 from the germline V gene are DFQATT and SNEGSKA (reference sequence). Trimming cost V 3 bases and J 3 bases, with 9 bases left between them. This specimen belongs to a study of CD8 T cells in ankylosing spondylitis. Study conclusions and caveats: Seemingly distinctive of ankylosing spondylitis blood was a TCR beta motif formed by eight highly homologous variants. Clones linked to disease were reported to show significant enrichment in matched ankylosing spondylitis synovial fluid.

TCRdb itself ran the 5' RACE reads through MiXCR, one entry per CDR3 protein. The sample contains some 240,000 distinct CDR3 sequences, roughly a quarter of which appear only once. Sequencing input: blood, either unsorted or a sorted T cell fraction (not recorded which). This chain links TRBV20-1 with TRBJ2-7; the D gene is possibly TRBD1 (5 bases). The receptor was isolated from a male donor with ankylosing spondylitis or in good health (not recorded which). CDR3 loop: CSASRGHYEQYF. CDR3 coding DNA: TGCAGTGCTAGTAGGGGCCACTACGAGCAGTACTTC.